Listed here are 26 T cell receptor beta chains from one sample, sequenced in a study of T cell responses to AZD1222 COVID-19 vaccine. The protocol was immunoSEQ multiplex PCR, while the TCRdb copy is restricted to in-frame clones and leaves out a portion. Of about 76,000 clones listed, 88% were seen once; the top ten hold roughly 4.7%. The sequencing here drew on peripheral blood, taken on day 0 of MenACWY control vaccination. The receptors were gathered from an adult in good health.

The chain has TRBV27 and TRBJ2-7; D unresolved. V lost 3 bases and J 0 bases, leaving 6 bases between the germline ends. The germline V gene encodes CDR1 MNHEY and CDR2 SMNVEV (reference sequence). The CDR3 is 13 amino acids. CDR3 loop: CASSFALSYEQYF. Here the CDR3 DNA reads TGTGCCAGCAGTTTTGCGCTCTCCTACGAGCAGTACTTC.

The rearrangement uses TRBV12-3 or TRBV12-4 and TRBJ1-1; no firm D call. CDR3 length: 13 residues. V was shortened by 6 bases and J by 2 bases, with 10 bases between the two germline ends. The CDR3 coding sequence is TGTGCCAGCAGCCTGCGAATTAACACTGAAGCTTTCTTT. Its translation is CASSLRINTEAFF.

The chain has TRBV5-4 and TRBJ2-2; TRBD2 matches 12 bases. Germline CDR1 reads SGHNT; CDR2 reads YYREEE (reference sequence). V dropped 1 base and J dropped 4; count of bases not matched to a gene: 8. The CDR3 totals 18 residues. CDR3 region: CASSLTILAGGTTGELFF. DNA of the CDR3: TGTGCCAGCAGCTTGACAATACTAGCGGGAGGTACCACCGGGGAGCTGTTTTTT. Supplemented by reference TRBV5-4 and TRBJ2-2, the full variable domain reads ETGVTQSPTHLIKTRGQQVTLRCSSQSGHNTVSWYQQALGQGPQFIFQYYREEENGRGNFPPRFSGLQFPNYSSELNVNALELDDSALYLCASSLTILAGGTTGELFFGEGSRLTVL.

Written as DNA, the CDR3 is TGCGCCAGCAGCTTGGAATTGGTAGCGGGAGGGTCAGAGACCCAGTACTTC. Translating gives CASSLELVAGGSETQYF. The V gene is TRBV5-1, the J gene TRBJ2-5; 11 bases agree with TRBD2. Germline CDR1 SGHRS, CDR2 YFSETQ. The CDR3 has 17 residues. V lost 0 bases, J lost 4 bases, and 8 bases stayed unmatched.

The chain couples TRBV7-8 to TRBJ2-3; possible D gene TRBD1, 5 bases. The CDR3 covers 12 residues. Trimming cost V 6 bases and J 2 bases, with 6 bases left between them. Germline CDR1 SGHVS, CDR2 FQNEAQ. The CDR3 here is CASRGVTDTQYF. Here the CDR3 DNA reads TGTGCCAGCAGAGGGGTCACAGATACGCAGTATTTT.

This clone was observed a few times. The chain carries TRBV7-2 and TRBJ2-3; 10 bases match TRBD2. This CDR3 spans 16 amino acids. The V gene's germline CDR1 is SGHTA and CDR2 FQGNSA. Trimming took 1 base from V and 2 from J; bases not matched to a gene: 3. The CDR3 DNA follows: TGTGCCAGCAGCTTAGTGACTAGCGGGCCCACAGATACGCAGTATTTT. The encoded protein is CASSLVTSGPTDTQYF.

This chain connects TRBV6-5 to TRBJ1-1; 7 bases line up with TRBD1. Germline V lookup: CDR1 MNHEY, CDR2 SVGAGI. V dropped 3 bases and J dropped 1; count of bases not matched to a gene: 5. The CDR3 loop spans 15 amino acids. DNA for the CDR3: TGTGCCAGCAGTTATTGGGGACAGCCGAACACTGAAGCTTTCTTT. It is translated as CASSYWGQPNTEAFF.

This clone was found once. This chain uses TRBV6-1 with TRBJ2-3; D may be TRBD1 or TRBD2 (5 bases each). Per germline, CDR1 MNHNS and CDR2 SASEGT. V was shortened by 2 bases and J by 2 bases, with 11 bases between the two germline ends. This CDR3 contains 15 residues. The CDR3 DNA is TGTGCCAGCAGTGAACCCGGGGCGCCCACAGATACGCAGTATTTT. This translates into CASSEPGAPTDTQYF.

The V call is TRBV9, the J call TRBJ2-1; no firm D call. The CDR3 spans 11 residues. V shed 0 bases and J shed 9 bases, with 4 bases lying between them. CDR1 is SGDLS and CDR2 is YYNGEE in the germline V gene. The CDR3 region is CASSVVGEQFF. The CDR3 bases are TGTGCCAGCAGCGTAGTTGGTGAGCAGTTCTTC.

This sequence joins TRBV11-2 and TRBJ1-1, with D perhaps TRBD1 (5 bases). CDR1 and CDR2 from the germline V gene are SGHAT and FQNNGV. The CDR3 length is 14 residues. Trimming removed 1 base at V and 4 bases at J, with 10 bases between. The CDR3 region has the DNA TGTGCCAGCAGCTTAGGGCAGGGACGCACTGAAGCTTTCTTT. Its translation: CASSLGQGRTEAFF.

The DNA of the CDR3 is TGTGCCAGCAGCTTAGGGGGCGACTATGGCTACACCTTC. This translates into CASSLGGDYGYTF. This chain connects TRBV7-2 to TRBJ1-2, with TRBD1 as a possible D gene (5 bases). The CDR3 is made up of 13 amino acids. From germline, CDR1 is SGHTA and CDR2 FQGNSA. The V end lost 1 base, the J end lost 3 bases, and 6 bases lay between the germline ends.

The chain joins TRBV6-6 to TRBJ1-3; D uncertain. V lost 1 base and J 8 bases, leaving 15 bases between the germline ends. Per germline, CDR1 MNHNY and CDR2 SVGAGI (reference sequence). The CDR3 contains 15 residues. The chain's CDR3 is CASSYFPSSGYTIYF. The CDR3 nucleotides are TGTGCCAGCAGTTACTTCCCCAGCTCCGGGTACACCATATATTTT.

This chain uses TRBV5-5 with TRBJ1-2; 10 nucleotides line up with TRBD1. The ends lost 3 bases at V and 6 bases at J; junction bases unmatched: 5. Germline V gene data show CDR1 as SGHKS and CDR2 as YYEKEE (reference sequence). The CDR3 is 14 amino acids. The CDR3 sequence: CASSSRQGADGYTF. CDR3 DNA: TGTGCCAGCAGCTCGAGACAGGGGGCCGATGGCTACACCTTC.

The genes are TRBV19 and TRBJ2-4; 7 bases are shared with TRBD2. Trimming took 3 bases from V and 3 from J; bases not matched to a gene: 5. The V gene's germline CDR1 is LNHDA and CDR2 SQIVND (reference sequence). The CDR3 totals 15 residues. The CDR3 DNA reads TGTGCCAGTAGTATGGCAGGGAGGGACAAAAACATTCAGTACTTC. Residues: CASSMAGRDKNIQYF.

J is TRBJ1-2 and V is TRBV5-1, with 7 bases matching TRBD1. CDR1 is SGHRS, CDR2 YFSETQ, per germline. The CDR3 is 13 residues long. After removal of 7 bases from V and 5 bases from J, the junction contained 8 bases not matched to a gene. Here the CDR3 reads CASSLGGAYGYTF. The CDR3 DNA reads TGCGCCAGCTCCCTAGGGGGCGCGTATGGCTACACCTTC. Full variable domain (outside the CDR3, taken from reference TRBV5-1 and TRBJ1-2): KAGVTQTPRYLIKTRGQQVTLSCSPISGHRSVSWYQQTPGQGLQFLFEYFSETQRNKGNFPGRFSGRQFSNSRSEMNVSTLELGDSALYLCASSLGGAYGYTFGSGTRLTVV.

This clone was counted a single time. The chain links TRBV12-3 or TRBV12-4 to TRBJ2-2, with a weak D call TRBD1 (6 bases). The ends were cut back, 5 bases at V and 7 bases at J, with 11 bases in the middle. This CDR3 contains 13 residues. As DNA, the CDR3 is TGTGCCAGCAGTCCAGGGGTTGTCGGGGAGCTGTTTTTT. Its protein product is CASSPGVVGELFF.

The chain combines TRBV18 with TRBJ2-6; D could derive from TRBD1 or TRBD2 (6 bases each). V shed 6 bases and J shed 5 bases, with 11 bases lying between them. Germline V gene lookup returns CDR1 KGHSH and CDR2 LQKENI. This CDR3 has 14 residues. This CDR3 is CASSPGAWANVLTF. Written as DNA, the CDR3 is TGTGCCAGCTCCCCGGGGGCCTGGGCCAACGTCCTGACTTTC.

The CDR3 here is CASSFTGRNTIYF. CDR3 DNA sequence: TGTGCCAGCAGCTTTACAGGGAGAAACACCATATATTTT. This rearrangement joins TRBV5-6 to TRBJ1-3, with D possibly being TRBD1 (6 bases). The V and J ends lost 2 bases and 5 bases respectively, with 8 bases between them. The germline V gene has CDR1 SGHDT and CDR2 YYEEEE. This CDR3 region has 13 residues.

The gene calls are TRBV29-1 and TRBJ1-2; D is possibly TRBD1 (5 bases). With 4 bases removed from V and 4 bases from J, the gap between germline ends came to 13 bases. Germline V gene lookup returns CDR1 SQVTM and CDR2 ANQGSEA. The CDR3 is made up of 13 amino acids. DNA of the CDR3: TGCAGCGTTGGTAGGGGAGGCCGCTATGGCTACACCTTC. Translation gives CSVGRGGRYGYTF.

The chain recombines TRBV7-8 with TRBJ2-1; TRBD1 agrees at 12 bases. V gave up 7 bases and J gave up 7 bases; unmatched junction bases: 8. This CDR3 spans 15 amino acids. CDR1 and CDR2 (germline): SGHVS, FQNEAQ. CDR3 amino acids: CASTLGDRGHNEQFF. CDR3 sequence (DNA): TGTGCCAGCACCCTAGGGGACAGGGGGCATAATGAGCAGTTCTTC.

This clone was picked up a small number of times. The chain links TRBV13 to TRBJ2-7; the D gene is possibly TRBD2 (5 bases). Trimming removed 5 bases at V and 6 bases at J, with 17 bases between. The CDR3 totals 14 residues. Germline lookup yields CDR1 PRHDT and CDR2 FYEKMQ (reference sequence). CDR3 in amino acids: CASSDRDNVGEQYF. The CDR3, as DNA: TGTGCCAGCAGCGACCGGGATAACGTTGGCGAGCAGTACTTC.

This chain uses TRBV6-6 with TRBJ1-3; no clear D. There are 15 residues in the CDR3. In germline, CDR1 is MNHNY, CDR2 SVGAGI (reference sequence). V lost 2 bases and J lost 2, with 10 bases in between. The CDR3 loop reads CASSYPQGTGNTIYF. The DNA for the CDR3 is TGTGCCAGCAGTTACCCGCAAGGAACTGGAAACACCATATATTTT.

Here the CDR3 DNA reads TGTGCCAGCAGCTCGACAGGGGTAAATGAAAAACTGTTTTTT. Translation: CASSSTGVNEKLFF. The rearrangement uses TRBV7-9 and TRBJ1-4; 8 bases match TRBD1. V was pared by 4 bases and J by 5 bases, with 3 bases of the junction left unmatched. The CDR3 consists of 14 residues. CDR1 SEHNR and CDR2 FQNEAQ come from the germline V gene (reference sequence).

V and J are TRBV30 and TRBJ2-1, with 9 bases identical to TRBD2. This CDR3 is 14 amino acids long. V was clipped by 2 bases and J by 4 bases; unmatched bases: 3. CDR1 and CDR2 from the germline V gene are GTSNPN and SVGIG (reference sequence). This chain's CDR3 is CAWSTTSGYNEQFF. CDR3 DNA sequence: TGTGCCTGGAGTACGACTAGCGGTTACAATGAGCAGTTCTTC.

The chain uses TRBV3-1 (or the pseudogene TRBV3-2) and TRBJ1-2; TRBD1 aligns across 7 bases. Germline V gene sequence: CDR1 LGHDT, CDR2 YNNKEL (reference sequence). This CDR3 comprises 14 residues. Germline trimming cut 4 bases from V and 4 bases from J; bases unmatched to any gene: 6. The CDR3 spells CASSPSGQPYGYTF. The CDR3 DNA sequence: TGTGCCAGCAGCCCGTCGGGACAGCCCTATGGCTACACCTTC.

This clone was detected only a few times. The chain uses TRBV7-8 and TRBJ2-5; 7 bases map to TRBD2. Trimming removed 2 bases from V and 3 bases from J; junction bases left unmatched: 6. CDR3 length: 15 residues. Per germline, CDR1 SGHVS and CDR2 FQNEAQ. CDR3 DNA sequence: TGTGCCAGCAGCTTACATGGGAGGGTGAAAGAGACCCAGTACTTC. Its protein is CASSLHGRVKETQYF.